This passage covers 27 T cell receptor beta chains from one sample sequenced in a study of post-analysis software for immune sequencing data (dated by TCRdb to 2015 to 2017). Library creation used PCR. The data were produced on an Illumina HiSeq 2500. To reduce PCR and sequencing biases, unique molecular identifiers were built into the TCR beta cDNA libraries. TCRdb applied fastp at Q25 and MiXCR to the public reads, then kept only in-frame beta chains. For every CDR3 protein sequence, its rows merge into one entry that carries the most common genes and DNA. This sample lists 650,000 to 850,000 distinct CDR3 sequences; approximately 53% were detected once. Of the sample, approximately 4.3% is held by the ten largest clones. Study-level results and caveats: Patients showed significantly higher frequencies than controls for 4 or 5 TRBV segments, among them TRBV5-6, TRBV5-1 and TRBV20-1.

These receptors' targets are unknown. Source material: blood. The receptors derive from a girl under 18 with multiple sclerosis.

The V and J genes are TRBV7-9 and TRBJ2-3; D remains unclear. This CDR3 spans 15 amino acids. Germline loops: CDR1 SEHNR, CDR2 FQNEAQ (reference sequence). V was cut by 2 bases and J by 2 bases, with 11 bases left in between. The CDR3 DNA sequence: TGTGCCAGCAGCTTATACATCAGCTACACAGATACGCAGTATTTT. Its protein product is CASSLYISYTDTQYF.

In its sample, this clonotype was seen a few times. The CDR3 DNA is TGTGCCAGTAGTAGGGTTGGCACTGAAGCTTTCTTT. This translates into CASSRVGTEAFF. This chain uses TRBV19 with TRBJ1-1; D is ambiguous. CDR1 LNHDA and CDR2 SQIVND come from the germline V gene (reference sequence). The germline V and J ends were trimmed by 4 bases and 4 bases, with 7 bases remaining between them. This CDR3 has 12 amino acids.

The chain recombines TRBV4-2 with TRBJ2-1; D is possibly TRBD1 (6 bases). CDR3 length equals 18 residues. Deletions cut 3 bases from V and 6 bases from J, with 24 bases between. Per germline, CDR1 LGHNA and CDR2 YNFKEQ. CDR3 sequence: CASSQNPRGLAAGNEQFF. CDR3 DNA sequence: TGTGCCAGCAGCCAGAACCCCAGGGGCCTAGCCGCTGGCAATGAGCAGTTCTTC.

V and J are TRBV14 and TRBJ2-3, with 11 bases identical to TRBD2. Germline-derived CDR1 and CDR2 are SGHDN and FVKESK. Unmatched junction bases numbered 8, after V lost 3 bases and J lost 0 bases. This CDR3 comprises 18 residues. The DNA of the CDR3 is TGTGCCAGCAGCCAGACTAGCGGGATATTTTCTAGCACAGATACGCAGTATTTT. Its translation: CASSQTSGIFSSTDTQYF.

In DNA, the CDR3 is TGTGCCAGCAGCTCCGGACAGGGCGAGCAGTTCTTC. This sequence encodes CASSSGQGEQFF. The rearrangement uses TRBV7-9 and TRBJ2-1; 8 nucleotides align to TRBD1. J gave up 10 bases and V 4 bases, and 3 bases lay outside the gene matches. CDR3 size: 12 residues. Germline V gives CDR1 SEHNR, CDR2 FQNEAQ (reference sequence).

The genes are TRBV20-1 and TRBJ1-6; a possible D gene is TRBD1 (5 bases). The CDR3 length is 18 residues. V lost 0 bases, J lost 0 bases, and 15 bases lay in between. The germline V gene has CDR1 DFQATT and CDR2 SNEGSKA (reference sequence). CDR3 amino acids: CSARDRSAGSSYNSPLHF. In DNA, the CDR3 is TGCAGTGCTAGAGATCGGTCGGCAGGGAGCTCCTATAATTCACCCCTCCACTTT.

This chain links TRBV12-3 or TRBV12-4 with TRBJ1-1; 7 nucleotides line up with TRBD1. The ends lost 6 bases at V and 7 bases at J; junction bases unmatched: 11. CDR3 length: 14 amino acids. The CDR3 loop is CASSPLGNRGEAFF. The CDR3 DNA reads as TGTGCCAGCAGCCCCTTAGGCAACAGGGGTGAAGCTTTCTTT.

This clonotype was found a few times. Germline is not matched at one junction end, which may reflect a read error. For the CDR3, the DNA is TGCGCTAGCAGCCTGAGTGGGGTCGTCAATGAGCAGTTCTTC. As protein: CASSLSGVVNEQFF. The chain employs TRBV5-1 and TRBJ2-1; D unresolved. CDR1 SGHRS and CDR2 YFSETQ come from the germline V gene. This CDR3 comprises 14 residues.

This chain uses TRBV30 with TRBJ1-5; D unclear. CDR3 length: 13 residues. The germline gives CDR1 GTSNPN, CDR2 SVGIG (reference sequence). V was cut by 2 bases and J by 5 bases, with 10 bases left in between. This CDR3 is CAWSHFRDQPQHF. Here the CDR3 DNA reads TGTGCCTGGAGTCATTTTAGGGATCAGCCCCAGCATTTT.

The chain is built from TRBV6-1 and TRBJ1-2; D unclear. From germline, CDR1 is MNHNS and CDR2 SASEGT. Trimming cost V 7 bases and J 0 bases, with 24 bases left between them. CDR3 size: 18 residues. The CDR3 sequence is CASTNPFGHTVANYGYTF. Here the CDR3 DNA reads TGTGCCAGCACTAATCCCTTCGGTCACACCGTAGCTAACTATGGCTACACCTTC.

The V and J genes are TRBV7-3 and TRBJ1-5; possible D gene TRBD1, 5 bases. CDR1 is SGHTA, CDR2 FQGTGA, per germline. Deletions cut 5 bases from V and 6 bases from J, with 8 bases between. The CDR3 is made up of 12 amino acids. CDR3 residues: CASSNQGQPQHF. CDR3 nucleotide sequence: TGTGCCAGCAGCAACCAGGGTCAGCCCCAGCATTTT. The full variable domain, its missing parts supplied by reference TRBV7-3 and TRBJ1-5, is GAGVSQTPSNKVTEKGKYVELRCDPISGHTALYWYRQSLGQGPEFLIYFQGTGAADDSGLPNDRFFAVRPEGSVSTLKIQRTERGDSAVYLCASSNQGQPQHFGDGTRLSIL.

V and J are TRBV12-3 or TRBV12-4 and TRBJ2-1, with TRBD1 matching over 7 bases. With 5 bases clipped from V and 12 bases from J, the junction kept 7 bases outside the gene matches. The CDR3 runs to 12 residues. The CDR3 sequence is CASSPEGGGQFF. The DNA of the CDR3 is TGTGCCAGCAGTCCCGAAGGGGGCGGGCAGTTCTTC.

This clonotype was counted at least ten times. This chain links TRBV11-1 with TRBJ2-6; no definite D call. Germline-derived CDR1 and CDR2 are SGHAT and FQDESV (reference sequence). The CDR3 length is 15 residues. V was shortened by 1 base and J by 2 bases, with 6 bases between the two germline ends. For the CDR3, the DNA is TGTGCCAGCAGCTTAGGTGGACCTGGGGCCAACGTCCTGACTTTC. Encoded protein: CASSLGGPGANVLTF.

This clonotype was picked up a small number of times. V gene TRBV5-1 combines with J gene TRBJ2-1; D might be TRBD1 (6 bases). In germline, CDR1 is SGHRS, CDR2 YFSETQ. This CDR3 has 17 residues. Trimming took 6 bases from V and 0 from J, leaving 19 bases between them. In nucleotides, the CDR3 is TGCGCCAGCAACCTCGGGCCCACAGGGAGCTCCTACAATGAGCAGTTCTTC. Its translation is CASNLGPTGSSYNEQFF.

The chain links TRBV7-3 to TRBJ2-3; TRBD1 matches 9 bases. CDR3 length: 17 amino acids. Per germline, CDR1 SGHTA and CDR2 FQGTGA. The V and J ends lost 2 bases and 0 bases, in that order; junction bases with no gene match: 6. CDR3 sequence (DNA): TGTGCCAGCAGCTTATCGGGGACAGGGTCAAGCACAGATACGCAGTATTTT. This encodes CASSLSGTGSSTDTQYF.

This chain links TRBV6-6 with TRBJ1-5; D is undetermined. With 1 base removed from V and 5 bases from J, the gap between germline ends came to 12 bases. The CDR3 is 15 residues long. Germline CDR1 MNHNY, CDR2 SVGAGI (reference sequence). In DNA form, the CDR3 reads TGTGCCAGCAGTTACTTTTCAGGTATAGATCAGCCCCAGCATTTT. Protein product: CASSYFSGIDQPQHF.

The genes are TRBV29-1 and TRBJ2-7, with 7 bases lining up with TRBD2. After removal of 6 bases from V and 3 bases from J, the junction contained 14 bases not matched to a gene. The germline V gene encodes CDR1 SQVTM and CDR2 ANQGSEA. CDR3 length: 15 amino acids. This chain's CDR3 is CSVKMGGVRLYEQYF. Here the CDR3 DNA reads TGCAGCGTAAAAATGGGAGGGGTCCGCCTCTACGAGCAGTACTTC.

The rearrangement joins TRBV7-9 to TRBJ2-6; maybe TRBD2 (6 bases). V lost 6 bases and J 2 bases, leaving 17 bases between the germline ends. There are 17 residues in the CDR3. CDR1 and CDR2 (germline): SEHNR, FQNEAQ (reference sequence). CDR3 loop: CASRAGLPFAGANVLTF. CDR3 DNA: TGTGCCAGCAGGGCGGGACTCCCTTTTGCTGGGGCCAACGTCCTGACTTTC.

This clonotype was picked up a small number of times. This rearrangement joins TRBV20-1 to TRBJ2-1; 11 bases agree with TRBD2. V shed 2 bases and J 8 bases; nucleotides not matched to a gene: 11. Germline V gene data show CDR1 as DFQATT and CDR2 as SNEGSKA (reference sequence). This CDR3 spans 16 amino acids. In DNA form, the CDR3 reads TGCAGTGCTAGATCTCCCACTAGCGGGAGATCCGATGAGCAGTTCTTC. Protein sequence: CSARSPTSGRSDEQFF.

This chain connects TRBV10-3 to TRBJ2-3; 8 nucleotides line up with TRBD1. The CDR3 has 15 amino acids. The germline CDR1 and CDR2 sequences are ENHRY and SYGVKD. V lost 3 bases, J lost 2 bases, and 4 bases stayed unmatched. The CDR3 coding sequence is TGTGCCATCAGTGACGGGACAGGACACACAGATACGCAGTATTTT. Protein product: CAISDGTGHTDTQYF.

The rearrangement joins TRBV7-9 to TRBJ2-6, with 9 bases matching TRBD2. Per germline, CDR1 SEHNR and CDR2 FQNEAQ (reference sequence). This CDR3 spans 18 amino acids. The trim removed 5 bases at V and 4 bases at J, leaving 12 bases unmatched. The CDR3 DNA is TGTGCCAGCAGCCCGAGGACTAGCGACGCCTCGGGGGCCAACGTCCTGACTTTC. It encodes CASSPRTSDASGANVLTF.

V gene TRBV12-3 or TRBV12-4 combines with J gene TRBJ2-7; 7 bases match TRBD2. The CDR3 runs 14 residues. Unmatched junction bases numbered 6, after V lost 7 bases and J lost 0 bases. The CDR3 sequence: CASTMGGSSYEQYF. The CDR3 nucleotides are TGTGCCAGCACCATGGGAGGGAGCTCCTACGAGCAGTACTTC.

The rearrangement uses TRBV20-1 and TRBJ2-3, with D perhaps assigned TRBD1 or TRBD2 (5 bases each). The CDR3 is 16 amino acids. The germline CDR1 and CDR2 sequences are DFQATT and SNEGSKA (reference sequence). V lost 3 bases, J lost 3 bases, and 19 bases lay in between. The CDR3 region has the DNA TGCAGTGCTAGCGATGGGACGGGACGCCCGACAGATACGCAGTATTTT. It encodes CSASDGTGRPTDTQYF.

This clonotype was picked up a small number of times. This chain uses TRBV28 with TRBJ2-6; 8 bases are shared with TRBD1. This CDR3 comprises 22 residues. Trimming at V came to 5 bases and at J to 1 base, leaving 22 bases not matched to a gene. The germline CDR1 and CDR2 sequences are MDHEN and SYDVKM. CDR3 bases: TGTGCCAGCAGTCCTCAAGGCAGGGGGCTTCTTCCCGGGGTTTCTGGGGCCAACGTCCTGACTTTC. This gives the protein CASSPQGRGLLPGVSGANVLTF.

The V gene is TRBV27, the J gene TRBJ2-7, with D unresolved. The germline V gene has CDR1 MNHEY and CDR2 SMNVEV (reference sequence). The V end was cut by 5 bases, the J end by 2 bases, with 13 bases between. The CDR3 contains 14 residues. CDR3 loop: CASSDGVPPYEQYF. As DNA, the CDR3 is TGTGCCAGCAGTGATGGAGTTCCCCCCTACGAGCAGTACTTC.

This clonotype has more than one count but fewer than ten. The chain carries TRBV18 and TRBJ2-4; tentative D call: TRBD2 (5 bases). The DNA end is more similar to TRBJ2-7, so the J call may be wrong. Germline V gene data show CDR1 as KGHSH and CDR2 as LQKENI. There are 15 residues in the CDR3. The CDR3 bases are TGTGCCAGCTCACCACGGCAGGACGCCCTAGCCGAGCAGTACTTC. The encoded protein is CASSPRQDALAEQYF.

The chain uses TRBV20-1 and TRBJ2-1; 7 bases map to TRBD1. There are 15 residues in the CDR3. After removal of 3 bases from V and 4 bases from J, the junction contained 9 bases not matched to a gene. Germline CDR1 and CDR2: DFQATT and SNEGSKA (reference sequence). The CDR3 sequence: CSARGQKGPYNEQFF. For the CDR3, the DNA is TGCAGTGCTAGGGGACAGAAAGGACCATACAATGAGCAGTTCTTC.